This paragraph covers one TCR beta chain sequence. Its recognized antigen is unknown. No per-base quality is available; no much larger clone lies one base away. The sample comes from a study of beta chain features in type 1 diabetes (dated by TCRdb to the late 2010s). Study-level background: Mean age, gender distribution, total cell number and subset yield did not differ between patients and healthy donors. In the study, TCRB repertoires of sorted circulating CD4+ T cell subsets from recently diagnosed type 1 diabetes patients were compared with those of matched healthy donors. Regulatory and stem cell-like memory subsets were obtained from only 8 patients and roughly 8 healthy donors, while naive and central memory subsets were obtained from all 30 or so donors. Across all samples, around 99 million sorted cells were examined, and cell number per subset correlated strongly with RNA yield.

Results the study describes overall, beyond this receptor: Because cDNA was sequenced instead of genomic DNA, highly expressing activated cells could be over-represented, though the groups showed no difference in activation or CD3 levels. Only small numbers of individuals were included in the HLA sub-analyses, which left unresolved whether HLA type had any influence on TCRB rearrangement. A moderate but significant shortening of TCRB CDR3 length was observed in type 1 diabetes patients in all four CD4+ subsets. The naive, central memory and regulatory TCRB repertoires appeared to resemble one another more closely among patients than among healthy donors. Shorter templates might have been favored by PCR, but patient and control samples were amplified and corrected together, so both groups would have been affected equally by any skew. At VDJ recombination sites, type 1 diabetes patients had fewer insertions and more deleted nucleotides, which implies abnormalities in thymic rearrangement.

All of the isolated RNA was reverse transcribed with the High Capacity cDNA Reverse Transcription Kit, so expressed TCRB transcripts were sequenced. Deep immunoSEQ sequencing was performed on naive, central memory and regulatory T cell samples, with an average of approximately 3.9 million total reads per sample. Sorted cells were lysed in RLT buffer, and RNA was extracted using DNase-treated RNeasy Micro or Mini kits according to cell number. Each cell subset was processed on its own to prevent cross-contamination, while patient and healthy donor samples were processed together. Using the immunoSEQ multiplex PCR, TCRB sequences were amplified from cDNA into 87-bp fragments spanning the CDR3 region. Sequencing of the amplicons was performed on the Illumina HiSeq platform. The paper's data handling went like this. Synthetic template baselines were used to correct PCR bias computationally, reads within Hamming distance 2 were collapsed, and singletons that could not be merged were discarded. Reads were aligned to IMGT to assign V, D and J genes, CDR3 length, and insertions or deletions at six rearrangement sites. Within each subset, clonotype counts were normalized to the number of sorted cells before true diversity and Gini coefficients were calculated with the tcR R package. The overlap coefficient, calculated on TCRB nucleotide sequences, was used to quantify repertoire sharing. Out-of-frame TCRB sequences from naive cells were analyzed as a proxy for the pre-selection repertoire. The table comes from immuneACCESS by way of TCRdb, which keeps in-frame sequences with V and J called. Part of the clones is missing from these tables; in studies checked, under half for an unresolved V gene and the rest for unknown reasons. Clonal size and the V and J genes are those of that table, whereas D and trimming came from the DNA. The sample yields fewer than 300,000 clones; about 20% were counted once. The ten largest make up about 0.027% of the sample.

Each donor gave one peripheral blood draw, averaging approximately 0.12 L, which was collected into heparinised tubes. A BD FACSAria II and a panel including CD45RO, CCR7, CD25, CD127, CD95 and CD27 were used to sort naive, central memory, regulatory and stem cell-like memory CD4+ T cells. Every sorted population had a purity above 95%. PBMCs were isolated immediately by Lymphoprep density gradient centrifugation and stained directly without culture. Samples were stained and sorted in pairs, with one healthy donor and one patient per experiment, so that batch effects were minimized. This TCR derives from a woman between 40 and 50 years old with type 1 diabetes. The specimen sequenced was naive CD4+ T cells from blood. The sample's cell subset or site, from its label and the paper: true naive CD4+ T cells.

In nucleotide form, the sequence is TGTGCCAGCAGCTTGGACAGGGACGAGCAGTACTTC. Its protein product is CASSLDRDEQYF. The chain is assembled from TRBV13 and TRBJ2-7; 8 nucleotides in the junction match TRBD1. The germline V gene (reference sequence) gives CDR1 as PRHDT and CDR2 as FYEKMQ. Including the terminal cysteine and phenylalanine, the CDR3 comprises 12 residues. Kept here is only the CDR3 DNA, which spans 36 bases and is read in frame from base 1. The germline V end is reduced by 3 bases and the J end by 5 bases; junction bases left unmatched: 0.